The rows below give T cell receptor beta chains drawn from one sample of a study of T cell changes during pregnancy in multiple sclerosis. Data came from immunoSEQ multiplex PCR; TCRdb stores just in-frame clones and leaves some out. The repertoire holds tens of thousands of clones, with roughly nine tenths as singletons. Material: peripheral blood, obtained after pregnancy. Receptor source: a female donor in good health, enrolled as a control in a pregnancy study. The CDR3 runs from the conserved cysteine through the conserved F or W. A D gene is named only where the DNA matches it firmly. Clone size is stated in some rows and not others, as once, few, many or a class when expanded.

J: TRBJ1-3; V: TRBV5-1; D: .; size: .; DNA: TGCGCCAGCAGCTTGGCGGCAGGCGATAGCTCTGGAAACACCATATATTTT; CDR3: CASSLAAGDSSGNTIYF
J: TRBJ2-5; V: TRBV7-9; D: TRBD2; size: .; DNA: TGTGCCAGCAGCTCCCTGGGACTAGCGGGGGTAGGGGAGACCCAGTACTTC; CDR3: CASSSLGLAGVGETQYF
J: TRBJ1-5; V: TRBV12-2; D: .; size: .; DNA: TGTGCAAGTCGCTTAGAAGGGAATTGGGACATGCTCTATAGCAATCAGCCCCAGCATTTT; CDR3: CASRLEGNWDMLYSNQPQHF
J: TRBJ1-5; V: TRBV13; D: TRBD1; size: .; DNA: TGTGCCAGCAGCCAGGGGGCGGGTGGCAATCAGCCCCAGCATTTT; CDR3: CASSQGAGGNQPQHF
J: TRBJ2-1; V: TRBV10-3; D: TRBD2; size: .; DNA: TGTGCCATCAGGGGACTAGCGGGGATGGGCAATGAGCAGTTCTTC; CDR3: CAIRGLAGMGNEQFF
J: TRBJ2-3; V: TRBV30; D: TRBD2; size: .; DNA: TGTGCCTGGAGTGTGGGACTAGCGGGAGGTACAGATACGCAGTATTTT; CDR3: CAWSVGLAGGTDTQYF
J: TRBJ1-2; V: TRBV19; D: .; size: many; DNA: TGTGCCAGTAGTATTTGGACACCCGATGGCTACACCTTC; CDR3: CASSIWTPDGYTF
J: TRBJ1-5; V: TRBV18; D: .; size: once; DNA: TGTGCCAGCGGCTCCGCAGGGTCAAATCAGCCCCAGCATTTT; CDR3: CASGSAGSNQPQHF
J: TRBJ1-2; V: TRBV30; D: TRBD1; size: .; DNA: TGTGCCTGGAGTGCCCCTACCGGACAGGGCCGCGGCTACACCTTC; CDR3: CAWSAPTGQGRGYTF
J: TRBJ2-3; V: TRBV4-1; D: TRBD2; size: once; DNA: TGCGCCAGCAGCCAACTGGGACTAGCGGGGCAAGATACGCAGTATTTT; CDR3: CASSQLGLAGQDTQYF
J: TRBJ2-1; V: TRBV5-1; D: .; size: .; DNA: TGCGCCAGCAGCTTGGGAGGGCAAACTGAGCAGTTCTTC; CDR3: CASSLGGQTEQFF
J: TRBJ1-1; V: TRBV5-6; D: .; size: once; DNA: TGTGCCAGCAGCTTGGGGGCGGGGGTAGGCACTGAAGCTTTCTTT; CDR3: CASSLGAGVGTEAFF
J: TRBJ1-1; V: TRBV10-3; D: .; size: .; DNA: TGTGCCATCAGTGTACAGGGAGCGGCTGAAGCTTTCTTT; CDR3: CAISVQGAAEAFF
J: TRBJ1-6; V: TRBV9; D: .; size: .; DNA: TGTGCCAGCAGTAGCGGGTTGGATAATTCACCCCTCCACTTT; CDR3: CASSSGLDNSPLHF
J: TRBJ1-1; V: TRBV13; D: TRBD1; size: once; DNA: TGTGCCAGCAGCTTAGGAACGGGACAGGGGCTCATGAACACTGAAGCTTTCTTT; CDR3: CASSLGTGQGLMNTEAFF
J: TRBJ2-5; V: TRBV4-1; D: .; size: once; DNA: TGCGCCAGCAGCCAGTTCACGGGACAAGAGACCCAGTACTTC; CDR3: CASSQFTGQETQYF
J: TRBJ2-3; V: TRBV6-1; D: TRBD2; size: .; DNA: TGTGCCAGCAGAAGCGGGGCCCTCACAGATACGCAGTATTTT; CDR3: CASRSGALTDTQYF
J: TRBJ2-5; V: TRBV27; D: TRBD1; size: .; DNA: TGTGCCAGCAGTTCTCCCCGACAGGGGGCTAAAGAGACCCAGTACTTC; CDR3: CASSSPRQGAKETQYF
J: TRBJ1-2; V: TRBV6-1; D: .; size: few; DNA: TGTGCCAGCAGTGAATTCAGGGCGTCTGGCTACACCTTC; CDR3: CASSEFRASGYTF
J: TRBJ1-2; V: TRBV13; D: .; size: .; DNA: TGTGCCAGCCGGGGGGGCGCTGGGAGCGGCTACACCTTC; CDR3: CASRGGAGSGYTF
J: TRBJ1-2; V: TRBV6-5; D: .; size: .; DNA: TGTGCCAGCAGGCGGGATCCTAACTATGGCTACACCTTC; CDR3: CASRRDPNYGYTF
J: TRBJ2-1; V: TRBV10-3; D: .; size: .; DNA: TGTGCCATCAGTGACGGGGGTGAGCAGTTCTTC; CDR3: CAISDGGEQFF
J: TRBJ2-2; V: TRBV5-1; D: TRBD2; size: .; DNA: TGCGCCAGCAGCGCCGACATTGGAGCTAGCGGGAGGCCCAATAAGAACACCGGGGAGCTGTTTTTT; CDR3: CASSADIGASGRPNKNTGELFF
J: TRBJ2-7; V: TRBV6-6; D: TRBD2; size: .; DNA: TGTGCCAGCAGTTATCGAGCGGGAGAGTCATACGAGCAGTACTTC; CDR3: CASSYRAGESYEQYF
J: TRBJ1-1; V: TRBV11-2; D: .; size: .; DNA: TGTGCCAGCAGCTTAGCTGGGGGCGGCACTGAAGCTTTCTTT; CDR3: CASSLAGGGTEAFF